This section outlines one T cell receptor beta chain sequence together with its context. In blood CD8+ and CD4+ T cells, TCR beta underwent sequencing. It was treatment-naive patients with stable or active relapsing-remitting disease who made up the multiple sclerosis controls. TEMRA cells underwent FACS enrichment and CD8+ and CD4+ T cells underwent negative isolation. RNA in amounts of roughly 0.5 to 1 ug was reverse transcribed with random hexamers. Coverage of TCR beta CDR3 amplification by immunoSEQ multiplex PCR extended to 54 Vbeta and 13 Jbeta. Each CDR3 protein gets one entry after TCRdb re-called the immunoSEQ multiplex PCR reads with MiXCR. The data show about 200,000 distinct CDR3 sequences, more than 90% seen once. The CDR3 sequence is 16 residues long. Per the germline V gene, CDR1 is LGHDT and CDR2 is YNNKEL (reference sequence). V was shortened by 2 bases and J by 4 bases, with 16 bases between the two germline ends.

The record originates from a study of CD8 T cells in Susac syndrome. The gene calls are TRBV3-1 and TRBJ2-3, with D maybe TRBD2 (6 bases). Sequenced: CD4+ T cells from PBMCs. The TCR originated in a human donor with multiple sclerosis. CDR3 nucleotides: TGTGCCAGCAGCCAATTCGGCGGGGAAGGCGCAGATACGCAGTATTTT. It yields the protein CASSQFGGEGADTQYF.